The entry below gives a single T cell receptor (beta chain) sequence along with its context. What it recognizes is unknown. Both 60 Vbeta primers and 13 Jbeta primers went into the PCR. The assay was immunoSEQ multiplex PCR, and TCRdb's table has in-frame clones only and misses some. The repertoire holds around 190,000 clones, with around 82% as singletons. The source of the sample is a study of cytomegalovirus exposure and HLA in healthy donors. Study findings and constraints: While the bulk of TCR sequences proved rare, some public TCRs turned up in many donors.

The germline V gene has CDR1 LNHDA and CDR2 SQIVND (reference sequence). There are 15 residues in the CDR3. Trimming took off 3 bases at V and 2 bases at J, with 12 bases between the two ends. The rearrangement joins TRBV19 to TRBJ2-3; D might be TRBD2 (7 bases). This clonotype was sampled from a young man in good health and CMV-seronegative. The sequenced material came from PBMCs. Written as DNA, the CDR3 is TGTGCCAGTAGTATTTACGCGGGGGCCACAGATACGCAGTATTTT. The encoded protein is CASSIYAGATDTQYF.